These T cell receptor beta chains were read from a single sample in a study of spatial heterogeneity in lung cancer. TCRdb re-called the 5' RACE reads through MiXCR, storing one row per CDR3 protein. The sample records about 90,000 distinct CDR3 sequences, around 8.6% being singletons. The sequencing here drew on PBMCs, taken at surgery. Receptors originate from a male donor with early-stage non-small cell lung cancer. Both conserved end residues are part of each CDR3. Each record gives: clone size, D gene, J gene, V gene, CDR3 DNA, CDR3 protein. D genes are given only for firm matches. Some rows mark clone size as missing; the rest say once, few, many or name a class of expanded clone.

>NA|NA|TRBJ1-4|TRBV30
TGTGCCTGGTCCGGGACCCGGCGCGAAAAACTGTTTTTT
CAWSGTRREKLFF
>NA|TRBD1|TRBJ2-1|TRBV7-9
TGTGCCAGCAGCGTCACAGGGGGCTTACCTTACAATGAGCAGTTCTTC
CASSVTGGLPYNEQFF
>few|NA|TRBJ2-3|TRBV7-3
TGTGCCAGCAGCTCGCAACGAGGGGGACTCACAGATACGCAGTATTTT
CASSSQRGGLTDTQYF
>NA|NA|TRBJ2-3|TRBV29-1
TGCAGCGTTCGAATCGGGGGCCGCAGCACAGATACGCAGTATTTT
CSVRIGGRSTDTQYF
>once|NA|TRBJ1-5|TRBV7-9
TGTGCCAGCAGCCCCAGTCGGGACGGCGGACAGCCCCAGCATTTT
CASSPSRDGGQPQHF
>few|NA|TRBJ2-3|TRBV29-1
TGCAGCGTTGTTAACGTAGCTAGCACAGATACGCAGTATTTT
CSVVNVASTDTQYF
>NA|NA|TRBJ2-1|TRBV11-2
TGTGCCAGCAGCTCTGGACTGAGCTCCTACAATGAGCAGTTCTTC
CASSSGLSSYNEQFF
>NA|TRBD1|TRBJ1-2|TRBV28
TGTGCCAGCAGTCCCGGACAGGGAGGAAACTATGGCTACACCTTC
CASSPGQGGNYGYTF
>few|NA|TRBJ2-4|TRBV7-2
TGTGCCAGCAGCTTAAATCCCTCCCTAGTTCACATTCAGTACTTC
CASSLNPSLVHIQYF
>many|TRBD2|TRBJ2-3|TRBV20-1
TGCAGTGCCCCCGGTCGGGGGGGAGTTACAGATACGCAGTATTTT
CSAPGRGGVTDTQYF
>NA|TRBD1|TRBJ2-2|TRBV24-1
TGTGCCACCAGTGATTCTAGGACAGGGACCGGGGAGCTGTTTTTT
CATSDSRTGTGELFF
>many|TRBD2|TRBJ2-1|TRBV6-2/TRBV6-3
TGTGCCAGCAGTTCCGTAGCGGGTCCCGGGGTCTTC
CASSSVAGPGVF
>few|NA|TRBJ2-1|TRBV9
TGTGCCAGCAGCGTAGTCGGGGGGCTCCACAATGAGCAGTTCTTC
CASSVVGGLHNEQFF
>few|NA|TRBJ2-6|TRBV5-6
TGTGCCAGCAGCTCTCAGGGATCTGGGGCCAACGTCCTGACTTTC
CASSSQGSGANVLTF
>NA|TRBD2|TRBJ2-7|TRBV20-1
TGCAGTGCTCCCGGGACTAGCGGTACCTACGAGCAGTACTTC
CSAPGTSGTYEQYF
>NA|NA|TRBJ1-2|TRBV7-9
TGTGCCAGCAGCCCCGTAGGCTATGGCTACACCTTC
CASSPVGYGYTF
>NA|NA|TRBJ2-3|TRBV7-3
TGTGCCAGCAGCTTAGTCGCCGGGGATACGCAGTATTTT
CASSLVAGDTQYF
>many|NA|TRBJ2-2|TRBV7-3
TGTGCCAGCAGCTTAAGGGGGTTCACCGGGGAGCTGTTTTTT
CASSLRGFTGELFF
>few|TRBD1|TRBJ1-4|TRBV20-1
TGCAGTGCAGAGACAGGGAAGTATGAAAAACTGTTTTTT
CSAETGKYEKLFF
>few|NA|TRBJ1-4|TRBV5-1
TGCGCCAGCAGCTCAACAGGGATGTCTAATGAAAAACTGTTTTTT
CASSSTGMSNEKLFF
>few|NA|TRBJ1-5|TRBV20-1
TGCAGTGCAAGGGGGGGATATAGCAATCAGCCCCAGCATTTT
CSARGGYSNQPQHF
>NA|NA|TRBJ2-5|TRBV28
TGTGCCAGCAGTTTTATGGGGACCCAAGAGACCCAGTACTTC
CASSFMGTQETQYF
>NA|TRBD2|TRBJ2-7|TRBV15
TGTGCCACCAGCAGGGTAGGGACTAGCGGGAGAAGCGAGCAGTACTTC
CATSRVGTSGRSEQYF
>many|TRBD1|TRBJ1-2|TRBV5-4
TGTGCCATTACGGACAGGATAAACTATGGCTACACCTTC
CAITDRINYGYTF
>many|TRBD1|TRBJ1-2|TRBV12-5
TGTGCTAGTGGTTTGCTAGCCGGGACAGGGGCCACCTATGGCTACACCTTC
CASGLLAGTGATYGYTF
>many|TRBD2|TRBJ2-7|TRBV25-1
TGTGCCAGCAGTGAATGGAGCGGGAGAGGCGAGCAGTACTTC
CASSEWSGRGEQYF
>NA|TRBD2|TRBJ2-1|TRBV20-1
TGCAGTGCTAGAGTGGGCAGCGGGGAGAATGAGCAGTTCTTC
CSARVGSGENEQFF
>NA|NA|TRBJ1-5|TRBV10-3
TGTGCCATCAGTGAGTCGGGGGCAGGCAATAGCAATCAGCCCCAGCATTTT
CAISESGAGNSNQPQHF
>few|NA|TRBJ2-5|TRBV5-6
TGTGCCAGCAGCTCTCGGGATCAAGAGACCCAGTACTTC
CASSSRDQETQYF
>many|NA|TRBJ2-7|TRBV28
TGTGCCAGCTCACCGGGGTCCTCCTACGAGCAGTACTTC
CASSPGSSYEQYF
>NA|NA|TRBJ2-5|TRBV19
TGTGCCAGTACCACAGGGTATCAAGAGACCCAGTACTTC
CASTTGYQETQYF
>few|TRBD2|TRBJ2-3|TRBV7-2
TGTGCCAGCAGCTTAGTGGGGACTACTAGCACAGATACGCAGTATTTT
CASSLVGTTSTDTQYF
>NA|TRBD2|TRBJ2-7|TRBV20-1
TGCAGTGCTAGTCCCCGGCGCGGGGGGACCTACGAGCAGTACTTC
CSASPRRGGTYEQYF
>many|NA|TRBJ1-4|TRBV5-1
TGCGCCAGCAGCTTGGTCGGAGGTGGGGATGAAAAACTGTTTTTT
CASSLVGGGDEKLFF
>many|TRBD1|TRBJ1-1|TRBV29-1
TGCAGCGGTACGGTGGGACAGGGGGGAACTGAAGCTTTCTTT
CSGTVGQGGTEAFF
>NA|NA|TRBJ2-5|TRBV4-1
TGCGCCAGCAGCCAAGATCCGGGATTCCAAGAGACCCAGTACTTC
CASSQDPGFQETQYF
>NA|NA|TRBJ2-1|TRBV5-1
TGCGCCAGCAGCTTGTACGAGGGCAATGAGCAGTTCTTC
CASSLYEGNEQFF
>many|NA|TRBJ2-2|TRBV7-9
TGTGCCAGCAGCTTAGAAATGGCCGGGGAGCTGTTTTTT
CASSLEMAGELFF
>few|TRBD2|TRBJ2-5|TRBV5-4
TGTGCCAGCAGCCCCCGAACTAGCGGGAGCTTGGAGACCCAGTACTTC
CASSPRTSGSLETQYF
>NA|NA|TRBJ2-2|TRBV29-1
TGCAGCGTTGACTTGGCGGACACCGGGGAGCTGTTTTTT
CSVDLADTGELFF
>NA|NA|TRBJ2-5|TRBV21-1
TGTGCCAGCAGCCCCCTGCCAGACAGGGGCGTCCAAGAGACCCAGTACTTC
CASSPLPDRGVQETQYF
>few|NA|TRBJ2-4|TRBV9
TGTGCCAGCAGCGTGGAGGGCTTCGGAAACATTCAGTACTTC
CASSVEGFGNIQYF
>NA|NA|TRBJ2-3|TRBV20-1
TGCAGTGCTAGTGACTCCACCTACACAGATACGCAGTATTTT
CSASDSTYTDTQYF
>few|TRBD2|TRBJ2-1|TRBV29-1
TGCAGCGTTTCGGGACTAGCGGGGAATGAGCAGTTCTTC
CSVSGLAGNEQFF
>many|NA|TRBJ1-4|TRBV2
TGTGCCAGCAGTGCACAACAGGGAGGGTCTAATGAAAAACTGTTTTTT
CASSAQQGGSNEKLFF
>many|NA|TRBJ2-5|TRBV4-3
TGCGCCAGCAGCCAGGGTACTGTGAGGACATTGGAGACCCAGTACTTC
CASSQGTVRTLETQYF
>NA|TRBD1|TRBJ2-3|TRBV29-1
TGCAGCGTTTGGACAGGTAGCACAGATACGCAGTATTTT
CSVWTGSTDTQYF
>many|TRBD1|TRBJ2-7|TRBV28
TGTGCCAGCAGCCGGACAGGGGTATCCTACGAGCAGTACTTC
CASSRTGVSYEQYF
>NA|TRBD2|TRBJ2-5|TRBV5-1
TGCGCCAGCAGCTTAAAAGCGGGGGAAGAGACCCAGTACTTC
CASSLKAGEETQYF
>NA|NA|TRBJ1-4|TRBV29-1
TGCAGCGTTGAAAGACAGAGGAATGAAAAACTGTTTTTT
CSVERQRNEKLFF
>few|NA|TRBJ1-2|TRBV19
TGTGCCAGTAGCCCGGGTGATGGCTACACCTTC
CASSPGDGYTF
>NA|NA|TRBJ2-5|TRBV5-1
TGCGCCAGCAGCTTGGGGGGCCAGAAAGAGACCCAGTACTTC
CASSLGGQKETQYF
>NA|NA|TRBJ2-7|TRBV28
TGTGCCAGCAGTTTTGCGGGGATGGGGTACGAGCAGTACTTC
CASSFAGMGYEQYF